Described below is a single T cell receptor (beta chain) sequence and its context. These data come from a study of blood T cell repertoires in COVID-19. Study-wide background: Material from acute and convalescent COVID-19 was sourced from the United States, Italy and Spain. The cDNA or gDNA used as material had been derived from T cells, B-cell-depleted T cells, or PBMCs.

Participants were aged about 18 to 89 years from about two dozen US areas. Germline CDR1 is SGDLS and CDR2 is YYNGEE. Trimming cost V 0 bases and J 5 bases, with 9 bases left between them. The CDR3 contains 13 residues. Authors' methods: The assay estimated nucleated cells by amplifying reference gene primers. TCRdb's copy holds only in-frame clones and misses some; the assay was immunoSEQ multiplex PCR. V and J calls and clone size are as listed in that table; D and trimming were resolved from the DNA. Among approximately 270,000 clones listed, about nine tenths were seen once. The sequence derives from a human donor in a cohort exposed to, infected with or recovered from COVID-19 (not recorded which). The donor label of this sample is uncertain. The chain links TRBV9 to TRBJ2-7; D perhaps matches TRBD1 (5 bases). Sequenced sample: PBMCs or T cells enriched from blood (not recorded which). In DNA form, the CDR3 reads TGTGCCAGCAGCGTAGTGGACAACGACGAGCAGTACTTC. Translated: CASSVVDNDEQYF.